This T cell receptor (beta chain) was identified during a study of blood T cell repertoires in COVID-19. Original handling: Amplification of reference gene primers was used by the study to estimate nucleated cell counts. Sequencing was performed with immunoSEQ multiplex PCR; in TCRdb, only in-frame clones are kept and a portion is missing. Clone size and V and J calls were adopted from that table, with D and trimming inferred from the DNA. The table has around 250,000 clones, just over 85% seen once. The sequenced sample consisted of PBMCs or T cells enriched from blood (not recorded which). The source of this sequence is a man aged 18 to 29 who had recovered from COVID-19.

The CDR3 nucleotides are TGTGCCAGCAGCTTAGAAAGGCTAGCGGGGGCAGATACGCAGTATTTT. Protein sequence: CASSLERLAGADTQYF. The rearrangement uses TRBV11-2 and TRBJ2-3, with 10 bases lining up with TRBD2. With V trimmed by 0 bases and J by 4 bases, 4 bases remained unmatched. Germline CDR1 and CDR2: SGHAT and FQNNGV. The CDR3 runs to 16 residues.